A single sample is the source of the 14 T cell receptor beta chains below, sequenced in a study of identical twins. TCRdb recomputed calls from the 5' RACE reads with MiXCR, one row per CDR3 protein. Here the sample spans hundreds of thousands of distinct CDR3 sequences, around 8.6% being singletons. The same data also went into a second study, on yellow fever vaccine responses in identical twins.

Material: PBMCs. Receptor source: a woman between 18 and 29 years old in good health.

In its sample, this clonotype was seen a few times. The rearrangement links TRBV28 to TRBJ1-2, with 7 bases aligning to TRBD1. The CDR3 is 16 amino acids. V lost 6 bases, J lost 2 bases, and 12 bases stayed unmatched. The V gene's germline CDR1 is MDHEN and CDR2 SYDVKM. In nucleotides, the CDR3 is TGTGCCAGCAGCTCTCTCCCGGGACAGACGAACTATGGCTACACCTTC. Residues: CASSSLPGQTNYGYTF.

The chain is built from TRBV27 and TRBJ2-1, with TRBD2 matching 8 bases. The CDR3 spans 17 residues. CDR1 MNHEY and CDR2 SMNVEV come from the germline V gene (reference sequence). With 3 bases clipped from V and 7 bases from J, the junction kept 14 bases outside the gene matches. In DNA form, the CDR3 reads TGTGCCAGCAGTTTGTTTACTCCAGCGGGAGTTGCAAATGAGCAGTTCTTC. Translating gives CASSLFTPAGVANEQFF.

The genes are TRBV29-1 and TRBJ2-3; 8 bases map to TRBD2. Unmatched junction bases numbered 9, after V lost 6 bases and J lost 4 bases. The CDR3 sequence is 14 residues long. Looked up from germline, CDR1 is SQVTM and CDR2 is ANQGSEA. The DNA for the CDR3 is TGCAGCGTCCCAAAAGCGGGAGTGGCAGATACGCAGTATTTT. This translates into CSVPKAGVADTQYF.

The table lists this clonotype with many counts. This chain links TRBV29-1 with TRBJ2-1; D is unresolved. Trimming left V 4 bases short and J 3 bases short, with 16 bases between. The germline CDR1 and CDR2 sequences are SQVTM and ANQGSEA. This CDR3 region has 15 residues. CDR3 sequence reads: CSVVLGLVNYNEQFF. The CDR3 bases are TGCAGCGTTGTACTCGGGCTCGTCAACTACAATGAGCAGTTCTTC.

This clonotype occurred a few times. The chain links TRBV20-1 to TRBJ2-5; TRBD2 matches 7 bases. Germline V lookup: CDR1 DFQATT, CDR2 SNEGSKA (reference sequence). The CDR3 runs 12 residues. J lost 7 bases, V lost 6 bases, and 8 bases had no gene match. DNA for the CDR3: TGCAGTGCCCGCGGACTAGGAGGGACCCAGTACTTC. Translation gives CSARGLGGTQYF.

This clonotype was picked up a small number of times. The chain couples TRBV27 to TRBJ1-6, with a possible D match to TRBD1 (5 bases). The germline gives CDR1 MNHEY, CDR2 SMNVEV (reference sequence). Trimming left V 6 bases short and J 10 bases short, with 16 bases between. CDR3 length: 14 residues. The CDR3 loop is CASRTQGSQSPLHF. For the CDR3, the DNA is TGTGCCAGCAGGACCCAGGGAAGCCAATCACCCCTCCACTTT.

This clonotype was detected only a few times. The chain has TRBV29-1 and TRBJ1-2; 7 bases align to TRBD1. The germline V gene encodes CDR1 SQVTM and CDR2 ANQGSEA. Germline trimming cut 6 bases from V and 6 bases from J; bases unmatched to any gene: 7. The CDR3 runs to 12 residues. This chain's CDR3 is CSVENRGDGYTF. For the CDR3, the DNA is TGCAGCGTAGAAAACAGGGGAGATGGCTACACCTTC.

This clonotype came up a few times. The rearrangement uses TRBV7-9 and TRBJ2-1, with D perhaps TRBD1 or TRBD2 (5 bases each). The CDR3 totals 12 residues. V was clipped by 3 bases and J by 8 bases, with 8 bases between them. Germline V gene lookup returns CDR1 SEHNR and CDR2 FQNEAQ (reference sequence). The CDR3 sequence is CASSFMGDEQFF. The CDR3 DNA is TGTGCCAGCAGCTTTATGGGGGATGAGCAGTTCTTC.

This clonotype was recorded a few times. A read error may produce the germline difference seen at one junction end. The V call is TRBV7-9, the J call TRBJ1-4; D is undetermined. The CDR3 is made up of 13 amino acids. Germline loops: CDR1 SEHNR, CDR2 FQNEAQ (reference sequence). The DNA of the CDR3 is TGTGCCAGCATCTTAACGACAAATGAAAAACTGTTTTTT. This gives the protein CASILTTNEKLFF.

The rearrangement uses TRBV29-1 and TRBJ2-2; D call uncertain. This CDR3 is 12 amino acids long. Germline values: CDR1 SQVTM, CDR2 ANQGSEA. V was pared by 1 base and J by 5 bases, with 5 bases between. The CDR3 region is CSVEGQTGELFF. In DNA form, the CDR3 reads TGCAGCGTTGAAGGCCAAACCGGGGAGCTGTTTTTT.

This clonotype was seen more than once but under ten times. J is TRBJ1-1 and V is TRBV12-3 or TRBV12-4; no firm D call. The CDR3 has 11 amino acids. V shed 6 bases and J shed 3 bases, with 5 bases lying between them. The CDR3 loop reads CASSIYTEAFF. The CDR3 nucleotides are TGTGCCAGCAGCATATACACTGAAGCTTTCTTT.

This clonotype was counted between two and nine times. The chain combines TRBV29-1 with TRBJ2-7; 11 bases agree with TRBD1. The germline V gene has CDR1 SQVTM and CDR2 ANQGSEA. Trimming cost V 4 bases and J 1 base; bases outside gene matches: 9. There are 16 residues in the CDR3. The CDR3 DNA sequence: TGCAGCGTTGGCTTAAGGACAGGGGGCGAATCCTACGAGCAGTACTTC. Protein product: CSVGLRTGGESYEQYF.

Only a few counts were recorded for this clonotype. CDR3: CASSMPVYGYTF. As DNA, the CDR3 is TGTGCCAGTAGTATGCCAGTCTATGGCTACACCTTC. The chain has TRBV19 and TRBJ1-2; D unclear. This CDR3 is 12 amino acids long. Germline lookup yields CDR1 LNHDA and CDR2 SQIVND (reference sequence). Trimming pared 3 bases from V and 4 bases from J, leaving 6 bases between.

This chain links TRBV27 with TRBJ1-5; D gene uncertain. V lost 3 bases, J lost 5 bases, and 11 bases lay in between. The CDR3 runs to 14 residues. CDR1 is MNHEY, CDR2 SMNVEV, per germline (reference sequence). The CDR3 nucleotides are TGTGCCAGCAGTTTCTCCAGCGCTTATCAGCCCCAGCATTTT. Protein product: CASSFSSAYQPQHF.